A single sample gave rise to the 29 T cell receptor beta chains below, sequenced in a study of Ad26.COV2.S vaccination and SARS-CoV-2 variants. This sample's treatment: roughly 18 received Ad26.COV2.S at low or high dose, single or two shots; roughly five received placebo; per-sample allocation not given. The investigators took samples on day 63 after the first vaccine or placebo injection. Assay used: immunoSEQ multiplex PCR; TCRdb lists only in-frame clones, some missing. Of about 680,000 clones listed, roughly 90% were seen once; the top ten hold approximately 1.5%. The sequencing here drew on peripheral blood, taken in a trial of Ad26.COV2.S vaccine versus placebo. The source is a person aged 18-60 years who received the Ad26.COV2.S COVID-19 vaccine or a placebo.

This chain uses TRBV7-2 with TRBJ2-2; possibly TRBD1 or TRBD2 for D (5 bases each). V was cut by 4 bases and J by 6 bases, with 12 bases left in between. The CDR3 totals 14 residues. Looked up from germline, CDR1 is SGHTA and CDR2 is FQGNSA. The CDR3 DNA reads TGTGCCAGCAGCTCGGGACGGCGAGCCGGGGAGCTGTTTTTT. Its protein is CASSSGRRAGELFF.

This chain links TRBV2 with TRBJ2-1, with 8 bases identical to TRBD2. CDR3 length equals 16 residues. The germline V gene encodes CDR1 SNHLY and CDR2 FYNNEI. V dropped 1 base and J dropped 9; count of bases not matched to a gene: 11. CDR3 sequence reads: CASSEDLAGGAGEQFF. In DNA, the CDR3 is TGTGCCAGCAGTGAAGATCTAGCGGGCGGTGCCGGTGAGCAGTTCTTC.

This chain uses TRBV5-1 with TRBJ2-7, with a possible D match to TRBD2 (5 bases). The V gene lost 0 bases and the J gene lost 4 bases, with 11 bases spanning the gap. CDR1 and CDR2 from the germline V gene are SGHRS and YFSETQ. The CDR3 runs to 14 residues. The CDR3 DNA reads as TGCGCCAGCAGCTTGGTTGCGGACTCTTACGAGCAGTACTTC. Translation: CASSLVADSYEQYF.

The CDR3 region is CASSKFGGTGGHEQYF. CDR3 bases: TGTGCCAGCAGCAAATTCGGCGGGACAGGGGGGCACGAGCAGTACTTC. The rearrangement uses TRBV21-1 and TRBJ2-7; the table assigns TRBD1, which was not confirmed against the DNA. TRBV21-1 is a recognized pseudogene. This CDR3 has 16 residues.

CDR3 protein: CASSQGRGRPQHF. The CDR3, as DNA: TGCGCCAGCAGCCAAGGCAGGGGTCGGCCCCAGCATTTT. V usage is TRBV4-1 and J usage is TRBJ1-5; a weak D match, TRBD1 (6 bases). CDR1 and CDR2 (germline): MGHRA, YSYEKL. The CDR3 is 13 amino acids. The ends were cut back, 1 base at V and 9 bases at J, with 10 bases in the middle.

This rearrangement joins TRBV19 to TRBJ2-6; D gene unclear. Germline CDR1 is LNHDA and CDR2 is SQIVND (reference sequence). The CDR3 length is 14 residues. V was pared by 6 bases and J by 1 base, with 7 bases between. DNA for the CDR3: TGTGCCAGTAGAGGCTTTTCTGGGGCCAACGTCCTGACTTTC. This translates into CASRGFSGANVLTF.

The genes are TRBV6-4 and TRBJ2-2; no definite D call. Trimming removed 4 bases at V and 1 base at J, with 7 bases between. Germline V gives CDR1 MRHNA, CDR2 SNTAGT. The CDR3 loop spans 14 amino acids. The CDR3 region has the DNA TGTGCCAGCAGTGGATCTAGGAACACCGGGGAGCTGTTTTTT. It codes for CASSGSRNTGELFF.

The sample holds one count of this clone. The sample holds other DNA sequences that translate to the same CDR3. The V and J genes are TRBV27 and TRBJ1-1; D is ambiguous. The CDR3 totals 13 residues. Germline assignment: CDR1 MNHEY and CDR2 SMNVEV (reference sequence). Trimming pared 0 bases from V and 1 base from J, leaving 3 bases between. CDR3 bases: TGTGCCAGCAGTTTATCCAAGAACACTGAAGCTTTCTTT. Its translation is CASSLSKNTEAFF.

This chain links TRBV7-2 with TRBJ1-2, with TRBD1 matching 8 bases. CDR1 is SGHTA and CDR2 is FQGNSA in the germline V gene. With V trimmed by 4 bases and J by 6 bases, 7 bases remained unmatched. The CDR3 is 14 residues long. In nucleotides, the CDR3 is TGTGCCAGCAGCTCCAATACAGGGGGGGATGGCTACACCTTC. Its translation is CASSSNTGGDGYTF.

The chain links TRBV4-2 to TRBJ2-1; D ambiguous. The CDR3 totals 15 residues. The V gene lost 0 bases and the J gene lost 6 bases, with 12 bases spanning the gap. The germline V gene encodes CDR1 LGHNA and CDR2 YNFKEQ. The CDR3 is CASSQDKGRGNEQFF. CDR3 coding DNA: TGTGCCAGCAGCCAAGATAAGGGAAGAGGCAATGAGCAGTTCTTC.

This rearrangement joins TRBV18 to TRBJ1-1; D is ambiguous. The CDR3 consists of 13 residues. Trimming cost V 4 bases and J 3 bases, with 9 bases left between them. Looked up from germline, CDR1 is KGHSH and CDR2 is LQKENI. The CDR3 is CASSQGIDTEAFF. The CDR3 DNA reads as TGTGCCAGCTCACAGGGAATAGACACTGAAGCTTTCTTT. The full variable domain, completed using reference TRBV18 and TRBJ1-1, is NAGVMQNPRHLVRRRGQEARLRCSPMKGHSHVYWYRQLPEEGLKFMVYLQKENIIDESGMPKERFSAEFPKEGPSILRIQQVVRGDSAAYFCASSQGIDTEAFFGQGTRLTVV.

The sample holds a few counts of this clone. The chain joins TRBV6-4 to TRBJ2-2; 8 bases are shared with TRBD1. The CDR3 spans 14 residues. Per germline, CDR1 MRHNA and CDR2 SNTAGT. V lost 6 bases to trimming and J lost 6 bases; unmatched junction nucleotides: 6. The CDR3 DNA reads as TGTGCCAGCAGCCAGACAGGGGTACCCGGGGAGCTGTTTTTT. Residues: CASSQTGVPGELFF.

This chain links TRBV6-5 with TRBJ2-7; TRBD1 agrees at 7 bases. With V trimmed by 5 bases and J by 2 bases, 6 bases remained unmatched. This CDR3 comprises 14 residues. CDR1 and CDR2 (germline): MNHEY, SVGAGI. In DNA, the CDR3 is TGTGCCAGCAGTCCTTGGACAGGAGCCTACGAGCAGTACTTC. This gives the protein CASSPWTGAYEQYF.

This rearrangement joins TRBV12-3 or TRBV12-4 to TRBJ1-1, with D perhaps matching TRBD1 (6 bases). The CDR3 is 13 amino acids. V lost 4 bases, J lost 3 bases, and 9 bases lay in between. The CDR3 DNA reads as TGTGCCAGCAGTTACACAGGGTACACTGAAGCTTTCTTT. Translating gives CASSYTGYTEAFF.

This rearrangement joins TRBV27 to TRBJ2-3; the match to TRBD2 covers 9 bases. The V gene end was trimmed by 6 bases and the J gene end by 2 bases; junction bases not matched to a gene: 18. The germline gives CDR1 MNHEY, CDR2 SMNVEV (reference sequence). This CDR3 contains 19 residues. The CDR3 reads CASSEMTGVTSGDTDTQYF. The DNA of the CDR3 is TGTGCCAGCAGCGAGATGACAGGTGTGACTAGCGGAGACACAGATACGCAGTATTTT.

The chain links TRBV6-5 to TRBJ2-7, with 12 positions matching TRBD2. Germline loops: CDR1 MNHEY, CDR2 SVGAGI. The CDR3 is 15 amino acids. J gave up 4 bases and V 4 bases, and 5 bases lay outside the gene matches. The CDR3 reads CASSSWTSGKYEQYF. The CDR3, as DNA: TGTGCCAGCAGTTCGTGGACTAGCGGGAAGTACGAGCAGTACTTC.

V and J are TRBV4-3 and TRBJ2-7; D not certain. Germline V lookup: CDR1 LGHNA, CDR2 YSLEER. V dropped 4 bases and J dropped 3 bases, with 10 bases sitting between them. The CDR3 length is 13 residues. CDR3 bases: TGCGCCAGCAGCCGCGGCGTGGGCTACGAGCAGTACTTC. Amino acid sequence: CASSRGVGYEQYF.

This clone has a handful of counts. The chain couples TRBV18 to TRBJ1-2, with 10 positions matching TRBD1. This CDR3 spans 16 amino acids. Trimming took 3 bases from V and 6 from J; bases not matched to a gene: 10. Germline V gene data show CDR1 as KGHSH and CDR2 as LQKENI. The CDR3 DNA reads as TGTGCCAGCTCACCCGTCCCGGGACAGGGGACGGATGGCTACACCTTC. This gives the protein CASSPVPGQGTDGYTF.

The DNA of the CDR3 is TGCAGCGTGGGACCTGACAGGGGCAACACCGGGGAGCTGTTTTTT. Translation: CSVGPDRGNTGELFF. The gene calls are TRBV29-1 and TRBJ2-2; 8 positions match TRBD1. CDR3 length: 15 amino acids. The V segment lost 6 bases and the J segment 2 bases; nucleotides outside the gene matches: 8. Germline V lookup: CDR1 SQVTM, CDR2 ANQGSEA.

The chain uses TRBV7-9 and TRBJ1-5; perhaps TRBD1 as D (5 bases). The CDR3 is 18 amino acids. Germline V lookup: CDR1 SEHNR, CDR2 FQNEAQ (reference sequence). Deletions cut 1 base from V and 5 bases from J, with 21 bases between. CDR3 in DNA: TGTGCCAGCAGCTTAGGGGAGGGGTTATCAGGCGTTTATCAGCCCCAGCATTTT. Amino acid sequence: CASSLGEGLSGVYQPQHF.

A note on this clone: This CDR3 is also generated by other DNA sequences in the sample. The J gene is TRBJ2-7, the V gene TRBV7-2, with 10 bases that match TRBD1. In germline, CDR1 is SGHTA, CDR2 FQGNSA. V shed 4 bases, J shed 5 bases, and the junction held 2 bases outside the gene matches. The CDR3 spans 13 residues. For the CDR3, the DNA is TGTGCCAGCAGCTCGGACAGGGGGAACGAGCAGTACTTC. It codes for CASSSDRGNEQYF.

V is TRBV24-1 and J is TRBJ2-3; TRBD1 aligns across 9 bases. CDR1 and CDR2 from the germline V gene are KGHDR and SFDVKD. This CDR3 contains 17 residues. J was trimmed by 2 bases and V by 4 bases; bases with no gene match: 9. The CDR3 DNA follows: TGTGCCACCAGTGACCGTAAACAGGGGGCTTACACAGATACGCAGTATTTT. Its protein product is CATSDRKQGAYTDTQYF.

This chain links TRBV6-5 with TRBJ1-5; D unresolved. The CDR3 loop spans 13 amino acids. Germline CDR1 reads MNHEY; CDR2 reads SVGAGI. Trimming stripped 0 bases from V and 6 bases from J, with 6 bases between. Written as DNA, the CDR3 is TGTGCCAGCAGTTACTCGGGGTTTCAGCCCCAGCATTTT. Translating it yields CASSYSGFQPQHF.

The genes are TRBV19 and TRBJ2-7; a possible D gene is TRBD1 (5 bases). V shed 7 bases and J shed 3 bases, with 16 bases lying between them. The CDR3 runs to 14 residues. Germline V gene sequence: CDR1 LNHDA, CDR2 SQIVND (reference sequence). The CDR3 nucleotides read TGTGCCAGTAATAGGGGCCCGGAGTTCTACGAGCAGTACTTC. Translated, it gives CASNRGPEFYEQYF.

The rearrangement links TRBV7-8 to TRBJ2-7; D is possibly TRBD2 (6 bases). Germline values: CDR1 SGHVS, CDR2 FQNEAQ. This CDR3 contains 16 residues. Trimming cost V 9 bases and J 0 bases, with 21 bases left between them. The CDR3 loop is CASQGPRAGSSYEQYF. The CDR3 region has the DNA TGTGCCAGTCAAGGTCCCAGGGCGGGAAGCTCCTACGAGCAGTACTTC.

The chain has TRBV19 and TRBJ2-2; D is perhaps TRBD2 (5 bases). Germline V gene sequence: CDR1 LNHDA, CDR2 SQIVND (reference sequence). Trimming stripped 5 bases from V and 6 bases from J, with 10 bases between. The CDR3 loop spans 13 amino acids. CDR3 residues: CASSPSGPGELFF. The DNA for the CDR3 is TGTGCCAGTAGTCCCAGCGGTCCCGGGGAGCTGTTTTTT.

The V gene is TRBV5-1, the J gene TRBJ1-6; TRBD1 agrees at 10 bases. The CDR3 is made up of 13 amino acids. Germline trimming cut 5 bases from V and 10 bases from J; bases unmatched to any gene: 3. Germline lookup yields CDR1 SGHRS and CDR2 YFSETQ. Written as DNA, the CDR3 is TGCGCCAGCAGGGACAGGGGGGACTCACCCCTCCACTTT. Translated: CASRDRGDSPLHF.

This clone appeared once. The chain has TRBV4-2 and TRBJ2-1, with 13 positions matching TRBD2. CDR1 LGHNA and CDR2 YNFKEQ come from the germline V gene. The CDR3 has 17 residues. With 0 bases clipped from V and 6 bases from J, the junction kept 5 bases outside the gene matches. The CDR3 spells CASSQDPTSGRSNEQFF. DNA of the CDR3: TGTGCCAGCAGCCAAGACCCGACTAGCGGGAGGAGCAATGAGCAGTTCTTC.

The rearrangement links TRBV21-1 to TRBJ2-7; the table gives TRBD2 as D, unverified against the DNA. TRBV21-1 counts as a pseudogene. The CDR3 contains 15 residues. The CDR3 DNA follows: TGTGCCAGCAGCATCCGACTAGCGGGAGACTACGAGCAGTACTTC. Translating it yields CASSIRLAGDYEQYF.